The present TCR beta chain was sequenced within a study of memory CD4+ T cells and cytomegalovirus serostatus. The wider study: Of the healthy Belgian adults, 9 were CMV seropositive and 20 to 30 seronegative.

The data were produced by immunoSEQ multiplex PCR, yet TCRdb's version contains in-frame clones alone and is incomplete. Of some 41,000 clones listed, about 76% are singletons. Single viable CD3+CD4+CD8-CD45RO+ cells were sorted as the memory CD4+ T cells. Donors' CMV status reflects serum IgG against pp150, pp28, p38, p52. Overall study findings and caveats: Of around 160 reported CMV TCRbeta sequences, 55 to 80 were found in memory CD4+ repertoires.

The CDR3 runs 13 residues. The V gene lost 8 bases and the J gene lost 3 bases, with 11 bases spanning the gap. Germline V gene data show CDR1 as LNHDA and CDR2 as SQIVND (reference sequence). This clone was seen a handful of times. Its specificity is not known. The sequenced material came from memory CD4+ T cells from blood. The chain uses TRBV19 and TRBJ2-4, with D maybe TRBD2 (6 bases). The receptor was isolated from an adult in good health and CMV-seronegative. In DNA, the CDR3 is TGTGCCAGTTACGGGACTGACAAAAACATTCAGTACTTC. It translates to CASYGTDKNIQYF.